Here is one T cell receptor (beta chain) with its context. The antigen is undetermined. From germline, CDR1 is LGHNA and CDR2 YSLEER. Trimming removed 0 bases from V and 3 bases from J, with 14 bases in between. The CDR3 spans 16 residues. Vbeta (60) and Jbeta (13) primers were used in the PCR. The assay was immunoSEQ multiplex PCR, and TCRdb's table has in-frame clones only and misses some. Of about 140,000 clones in the sample, nearly 80% were seen once. This sample was taken from a study of cytomegalovirus exposure and HLA in healthy donors. Study-wide findings and caveats: The authors later found most CMV-associated TCR beta chains appeared HLA-restricted. In most subjects, TCR beta sequences reportedly gave accurate predictions of HLA-A and HLA-B alleles.

This chain links TRBV4-3 with TRBJ1-2; no clear D. The sequence was collected from a man aged 25-40 years in good health and CMV-seronegative. The sequencing sample was made of PBMCs. CDR3 residues: CASSQDPGGFDYGYTF. The CDR3 DNA sequence: TGCGCCAGCAGCCAAGATCCCGGAGGATTCGACTATGGCTACACCTTC.